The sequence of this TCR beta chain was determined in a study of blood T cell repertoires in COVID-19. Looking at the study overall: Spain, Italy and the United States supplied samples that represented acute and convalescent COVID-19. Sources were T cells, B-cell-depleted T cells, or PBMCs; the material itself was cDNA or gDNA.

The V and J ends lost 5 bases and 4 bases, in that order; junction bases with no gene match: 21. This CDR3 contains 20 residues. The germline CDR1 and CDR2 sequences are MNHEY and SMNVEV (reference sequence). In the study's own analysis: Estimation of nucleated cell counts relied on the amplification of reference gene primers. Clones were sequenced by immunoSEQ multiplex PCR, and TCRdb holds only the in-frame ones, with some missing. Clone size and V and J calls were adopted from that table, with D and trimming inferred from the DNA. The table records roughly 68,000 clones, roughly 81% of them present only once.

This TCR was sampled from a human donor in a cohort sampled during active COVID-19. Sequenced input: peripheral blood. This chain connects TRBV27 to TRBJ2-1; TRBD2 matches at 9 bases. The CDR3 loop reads CASSPDSPHLTSGDYNEQFF. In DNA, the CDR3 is TGTGCCAGCAGTCCAGATAGCCCCCACTTGACTAGCGGAGATTACAATGAGCAGTTCTTC.